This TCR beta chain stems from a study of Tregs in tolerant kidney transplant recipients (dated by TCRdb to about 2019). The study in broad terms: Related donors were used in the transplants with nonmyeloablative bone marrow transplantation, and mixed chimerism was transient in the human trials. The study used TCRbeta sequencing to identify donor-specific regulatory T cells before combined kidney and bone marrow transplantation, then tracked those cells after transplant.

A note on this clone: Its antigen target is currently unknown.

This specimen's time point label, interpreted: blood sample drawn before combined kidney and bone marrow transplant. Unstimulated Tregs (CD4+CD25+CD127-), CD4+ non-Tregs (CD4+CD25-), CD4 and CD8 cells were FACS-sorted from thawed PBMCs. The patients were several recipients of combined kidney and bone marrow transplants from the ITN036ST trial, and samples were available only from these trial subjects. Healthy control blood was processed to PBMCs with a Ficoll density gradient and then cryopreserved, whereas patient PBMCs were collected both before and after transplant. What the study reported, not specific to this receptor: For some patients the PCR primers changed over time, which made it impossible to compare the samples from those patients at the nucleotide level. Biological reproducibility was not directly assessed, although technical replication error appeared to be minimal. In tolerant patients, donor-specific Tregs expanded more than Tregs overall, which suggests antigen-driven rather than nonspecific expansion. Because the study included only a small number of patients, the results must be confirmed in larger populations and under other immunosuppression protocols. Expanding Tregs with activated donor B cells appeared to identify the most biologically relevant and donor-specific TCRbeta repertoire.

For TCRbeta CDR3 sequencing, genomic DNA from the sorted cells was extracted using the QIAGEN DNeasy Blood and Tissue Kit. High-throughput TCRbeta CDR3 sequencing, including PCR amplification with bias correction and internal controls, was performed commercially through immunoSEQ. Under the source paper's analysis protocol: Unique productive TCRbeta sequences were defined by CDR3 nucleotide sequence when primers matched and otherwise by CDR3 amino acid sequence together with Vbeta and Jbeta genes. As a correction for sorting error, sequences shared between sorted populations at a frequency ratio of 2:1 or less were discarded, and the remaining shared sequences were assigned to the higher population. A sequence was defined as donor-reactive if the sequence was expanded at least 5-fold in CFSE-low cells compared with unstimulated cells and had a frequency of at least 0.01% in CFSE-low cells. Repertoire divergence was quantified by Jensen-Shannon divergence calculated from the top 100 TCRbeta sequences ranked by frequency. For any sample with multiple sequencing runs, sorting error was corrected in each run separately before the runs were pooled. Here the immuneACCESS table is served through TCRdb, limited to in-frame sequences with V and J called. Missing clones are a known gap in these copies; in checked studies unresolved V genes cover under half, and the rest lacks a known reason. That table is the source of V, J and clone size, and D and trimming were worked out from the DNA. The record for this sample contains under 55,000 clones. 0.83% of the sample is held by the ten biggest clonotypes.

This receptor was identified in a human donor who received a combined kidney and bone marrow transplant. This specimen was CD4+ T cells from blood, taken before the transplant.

CDR3 DNA, as far as it was read: TGCAGTGCTAGAGATCATACCCGGGGACAGGGAAATTCACCC. Translated, this gives CSARDHTRGQGNSP. Given in full, the CDR3 is CSARDHTRGQGNSPLHF. The chain is made from TRBV20-1 and TRBJ1-6, and TRBD1 aligns with 9 junction nucleotides. The read stops 3 residues short of the end of the CDR3; the missing end is completed from the germline J gene. Trimming accounts for 0 bases at V and 7 bases at J, while the number of junction bases matched to no gene is 10. CDR1 and CDR2 are drawn from the germline V gene (reference sequence): DFQATT, SNEGSKA. From the cysteine through the phenylalanine, the CDR3 covers 17 amino acids. The 42 bases shown cover part of the CDR3, and their frame starts at base 1.